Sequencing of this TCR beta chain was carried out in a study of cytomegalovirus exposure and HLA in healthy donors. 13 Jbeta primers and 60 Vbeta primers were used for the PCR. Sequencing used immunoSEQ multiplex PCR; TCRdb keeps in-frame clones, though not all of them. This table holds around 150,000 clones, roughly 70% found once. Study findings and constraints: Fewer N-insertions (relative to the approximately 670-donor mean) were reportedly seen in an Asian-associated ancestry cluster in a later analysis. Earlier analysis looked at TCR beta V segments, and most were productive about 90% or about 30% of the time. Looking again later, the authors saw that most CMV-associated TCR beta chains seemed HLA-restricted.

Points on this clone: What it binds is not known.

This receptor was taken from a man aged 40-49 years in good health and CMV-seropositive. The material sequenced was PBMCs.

CDR3 sequence: CASTWDRGNQPQHF. For the CDR3, the DNA is TGTGCCAGCACCTGGGACAGGGGGAATCAGCCCCAGCATTTT. The gene calls are TRBV7-2 and TRBJ1-5; 11 bases line up with TRBD1. This CDR3 spans 14 amino acids. Germline CDR1 reads SGHTA; CDR2 reads FQGNSA. Germline trimming cut 7 bases from V and 4 bases from J; bases unmatched to any gene: 3.